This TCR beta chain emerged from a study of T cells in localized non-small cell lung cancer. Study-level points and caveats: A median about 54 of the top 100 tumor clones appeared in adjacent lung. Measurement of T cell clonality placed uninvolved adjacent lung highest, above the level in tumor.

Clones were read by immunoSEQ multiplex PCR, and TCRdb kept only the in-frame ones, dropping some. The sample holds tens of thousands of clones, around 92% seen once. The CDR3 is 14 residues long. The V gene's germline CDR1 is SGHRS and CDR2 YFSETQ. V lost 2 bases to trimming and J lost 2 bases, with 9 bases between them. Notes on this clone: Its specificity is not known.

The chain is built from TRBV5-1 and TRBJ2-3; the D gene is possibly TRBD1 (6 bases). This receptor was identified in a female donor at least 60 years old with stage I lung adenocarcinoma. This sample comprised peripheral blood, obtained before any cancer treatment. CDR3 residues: CASSLQGYTDTQYF. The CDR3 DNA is TGCGCCAGCAGCTTACAGGGTTACACAGATACGCAGTATTTT.